The clone carrying this TCR beta chain has more than one count but fewer than ten. The source of the sample is a study of control samples from healthy donors and cancer patients. Repertoires were generated with immunoSEQ multiplex PCR, while TCRdb's copy carries only in-frame clones and drops some. The sample holds 130,000 to 150,000 clones, approximately 94% seen once. The CDR3 consists of 14 residues. Germline V gene lookup returns CDR1 LGHDT and CDR2 YNNKEL (reference sequence). Trimming took 4 bases from V and 3 from J, leaving 10 bases between them. The clonotype was recovered from a man aged 18 to 29 in good health. The chain uses TRBV3-1 (or the pseudogene TRBV3-2) and TRBJ2-1; the D is unclear. Sequenced: blood. The CDR3 region is CASSPGSNYNEQFF. The CDR3 nucleotides read TGTGCCAGCAGCCCGGGCAGCAACTACAATGAGCAGTTCTTC.